Shown below are 26 T cell receptor beta chains from a single sample sequenced in a study of glioma-infiltrating T cells. Amplification of TCR alpha and beta CDR3 regions from RNA used iRepertoire nested multiplex PCR. TCRdb reprocessed the multiplex PCR reads via MiXCR and lists one record per CDR3 protein. The table records about 400,000 distinct CDR3 sequences, roughly two fifths of them present only once. The source material was glioma tissue, nonneoplastic brain tissue, or PBMCs (not recorded which). The source of these receptors is a human donor with low-grade glioma or glioblastoma, undergoing nonglioma brain surgery, or in good health (not recorded which).

This clonotype showed up just a few times. The V gene is TRBV28, the J gene TRBJ2-1; D not certain. Germline V CDR1 and CDR2: MDHEN, SYDVKM. Trimming stripped 5 bases from V and 1 base from J, with 12 bases between. The CDR3 covers 15 residues. This CDR3 reads CASSPIGRSYNEQFF. The CDR3 bases are TGTGCCAGCAGTCCCATCGGCCGGTCCTACAATGAGCAGTTCTTC.

V usage is TRBV19 and J usage is TRBJ2-5, with a possible D match to TRBD2 (6 bases). The length of the CDR3 is 13 residues. The V gene's germline CDR1 is LNHDA and CDR2 SQIVND (reference sequence). The germline V and J ends were trimmed by 8 bases and 4 bases, with 14 bases remaining between them. CDR3 loop: CASRRGIGETQYF. CDR3 nucleotide sequence: TGTGCCAGTCGGAGGGGTATAGGAGAGACCCAGTACTTC.

CDR3 DNA sequence: TGTGCCAGCAGCCTAGACAGAAACACCGGGGAGCTGTTTTTT. Protein: CASSLDRNTGELFF. The rearrangement uses TRBV3-1 and TRBJ2-2; D might be TRBD1 (5 bases). Deletions cut 4 bases from V and 2 bases from J, with 8 bases between. CDR1 LGHDT and CDR2 YNNKEL come from the germline V gene (reference sequence). CDR3 length: 14 residues.

This clonotype was seen just once. The rearrangement joins TRBV28 to TRBJ2-1; TRBD2 is a possible D gene (6 bases). The germline V gene encodes CDR1 MDHEN and CDR2 SYDVKM. V gave up 10 bases and J gave up 1 base, with 11 bases separating them. The CDR3 is 13 amino acids. The CDR3 sequence: CANNGGSYNEQFF. The CDR3 DNA reads TGTGCCAATAACGGGGGATCCTACAATGAGCAGTTCTTC.

Concerning this clonotype: A much larger clone sits a single nucleotide away, making a read error possible. This rearrangement joins TRBV27 to TRBJ2-7; perhaps TRBD2 as D (6 bases). CDR3 length equals 15 residues. Germline V gene data show CDR1 as MNHEY and CDR2 as SMNVEV (reference sequence). CDR3 in amino acids: CASSPRAAGSYGQYF. CDR3 nucleotides: TGTGCCAGCAGTCCAAGGGCGGCGGGGTCCTACGGGCAGTACTTC.

This clonotype has only a few counts. J is TRBJ1-4 and V is TRBV19, with a possible D match to TRBD1 (6 bases). Trimming took 3 bases from V and 8 from J, leaving 16 bases between them. CDR3 length: 15 amino acids. Germline assignment: CDR1 LNHDA and CDR2 SQIVND (reference sequence). CDR3 bases: TGTGCCAGTAGTATTGGGGGCCGCTTCTCGGAAAAACTGTTTTTT. This gives the protein CASSIGGRFSEKLFF.

This sequence joins TRBV4-3 and TRBJ2-7; TRBD2 aligns across 7 bases. Per germline, CDR1 LGHNA and CDR2 YSLEER. V trimming: 0 bases; J trimming: 0 bases; junction bases outside the gene matches: 8. The CDR3 sequence is 17 residues long. DNA of the CDR3: TGCGCCAGCAGCCAAGATCGCCTAGCGGTCTACTCCTACGAGCAGTACTTC. Its protein is CASSQDRLAVYSYEQYF.

This clonotype has a handful of counts. CDR3 sequence: CASSFRWTSVYEQYF. CDR3 sequence (DNA): TGTGCCAGCAGCTTCCGCTGGACTAGCGTCTACGAGCAGTACTTC. The gene calls are TRBV7-2 and TRBJ2-7, with 9 positions matching TRBD2. Germline V gene sequence: CDR1 SGHTA, CDR2 FQGNSA. This CDR3 spans 15 amino acids. J gave up 3 bases and V 3 bases, and 6 bases lay outside the gene matches.

Notes on this clonotype: Since a much larger clone is just one base distant, this may be a read error. This chain joins TRBV28 and TRBJ1-2, with a weak D call TRBD1 (6 bases). V shed 3 bases and J shed 3 bases, with 11 bases lying between them. Looked up from germline, CDR1 is MDHEN and CDR2 is SYDVKM. The CDR3 totals 14 residues. The CDR3 bases are TGTGCCAGCAGTTTCAGGACAGTGCACTATGGCTACACCTTC. Residues: CASSFRTVHYGYTF.

This rearrangement joins TRBV15 to TRBJ1-5; D ambiguous. CDR3 length equals 13 residues. Germline V gene sequence: CDR1 LNHNV, CDR2 YYDKDF (reference sequence). V was clipped by 1 base and J by 6 bases, with 7 bases between them. CDR3 sequence: CATSRGRGQPQHF. The CDR3 bases are TGTGCCACCAGCAGAGGTAGAGGTCAGCCCCAGCATTTT.

For this clonotype: A single base separates this from a much larger clone, so it may be a read error. CDR3 loop: CASSYGGTSYGYTF. CDR3 sequence (DNA): TGTGCCAGCAGTTATGGTGGGACTAGCTATGGCTACACCTTC. The V call is TRBV7-9, the J call TRBJ1-2; TRBD1 might be the D (5 bases). This CDR3 is 14 amino acids long. Germline V gene data show CDR1 as SEHNR and CDR2 as FQNEAQ (reference sequence). V was cut by 6 bases and J by 4 bases, with 15 bases left in between.

The chain carries TRBV19 and TRBJ2-7, with 9 bases aligning to TRBD2. The CDR3 runs 15 residues. CDR1 LNHDA and CDR2 SQIVND come from the germline V gene (reference sequence). The ends lost 7 bases at V and 2 bases at J; junction bases unmatched: 9. CDR3 bases: TGTGCCAGTATGGCGGGGACTAGCTATACCTACGAGCAGTACTTC. Translation gives CASMAGTSYTYEQYF.

The J gene is TRBJ1-2, the V gene TRBV5-1; 9 bases are shared with TRBD1. The V gene end was trimmed by 3 bases and the J gene end by 6 bases; junction bases not matched to a gene: 9. Germline CDR1 reads SGHRS; CDR2 reads YFSETQ. This CDR3 contains 15 residues. The CDR3 DNA is TGCGCCAGCAGCTACAACAGGGGGCGCGGGGATGGCTACACCTTC. The encoded protein is CASSYNRGRGDGYTF.

The J gene is TRBJ1-2, the V gene TRBV20-1; TRBD1 is a possible D gene (5 bases). Trimming stripped 0 bases from V and 8 bases from J, with 22 bases between. The CDR3 has 16 residues. Germline loops: CDR1 DFQATT, CDR2 SNEGSKA (reference sequence). CDR3 coding DNA: TGCAGTGCTAGAGACCCTGAGACAGCACTGCCTTGGGGCTACACCTTC. Translated: CSARDPETALPWGYTF.

This clonotype was recorded many times. V usage is TRBV7-9 and J usage is TRBJ2-5; 11 bases are a match to TRBD1. The V gene's germline CDR1 is SEHNR and CDR2 FQNEAQ (reference sequence). The J segment lost 3 bases and the V segment lost 6 bases, leaving 6 bases of the junction unmatched. The CDR3 has 15 amino acids. The CDR3 nucleotides read TGTGCCAGCAGTCCCCGGGACAGGGGGGAAGAGACCCAGTACTTC. Protein sequence: CASSPRDRGEETQYF.

Of note for this clonotype: A much larger clone lies one base from this, so it may be a read error. The chain employs TRBV28 and TRBJ2-1; D may be TRBD1 (6 bases). Germline V gene sequence: CDR1 MDHEN, CDR2 SYDVKM. The length of the CDR3 is 15 residues. The CDR3 loop is CASSSNRVDYNKQFF. The CDR3 DNA reads as TGTGCCAGCAGTTCAAACAGGGTAGACTACAATAAGCAGTTCTTC. Drawing the rest from reference TRBV28 and TRBJ2-1, the complete variable domain is DVKVTQSSRYLVKRTGEKVFLECVQDMDHENMFWYRQDPGLGLRLIYFSYDVKMKEKGDIPEGYSVSREKKERFSLILESASTNQTSMYLCASSSNRVDYNKQFFGPGTRLTVL.

This clonotype was observed a handful of times. V and J are TRBV4-2 and TRBJ1-6; 9 nucleotides agree with TRBD1. CDR3 size: 16 residues. Looked up from germline, CDR1 is LGHNA and CDR2 is YNFKEQ. The V segment lost 4 bases and the J segment 7 bases; nucleotides outside the gene matches: 8. The CDR3 nucleotides are TGTGCCAGCAGCCTCGAAATGACAGGGGGGAATTCACCCCTCCACTTT. Its protein product is CASSLEMTGGNSPLHF.

The chain recombines TRBV19 with TRBJ2-3, with D maybe TRBD1 (6 bases). The CDR3 has 16 amino acids. V shed 7 bases and J shed 0 bases, with 17 bases lying between them. Germline V gives CDR1 LNHDA, CDR2 SQIVND (reference sequence). CDR3 sequence reads: CASKPRTARSTDTQYF. In nucleotides, the CDR3 is TGTGCCAGTAAACCCCGGACAGCCCGAAGCACAGATACGCAGTATTTT.

With respect to this clonotype: A much larger clonotype is one base distant, so this may be a read error. The chain recombines TRBV6-1 with TRBJ1-1; no reliable D call. Germline CDR1 and CDR2: MNHNS and SASEGT. The CDR3 spans 13 residues. The CDR3 DNA reads as TGTGCCAGCAATGCGCCCGGGAACACTGAAGCTTCCTTT. It specifies CASNAPGNTEASF.

This clonotype was detected many times. This CDR3 reads CASSAGAPYEQYF. CDR3 nucleotide sequence: TGTGCCAGCAGCGCAGGGGCGCCCTACGAGCAGTACTTC. The V call is TRBV27, the J call TRBJ2-7; perhaps TRBD1 as D (6 bases). V was trimmed by 6 bases and J by 2 bases, leaving 11 bases between them. Germline V gene lookup returns CDR1 MNHEY and CDR2 SMNVEV (reference sequence). CDR3 size: 13 residues.

The chain combines TRBV7-6 with TRBJ2-7; the match to TRBD2 covers 7 bases. The CDR3 extends over 17 amino acids. Germline CDR1 is SGHVS and CDR2 is FNYEAQ. V was pared by 2 bases and J by 6 bases, with 16 bases of the junction left unmatched. CDR3 coding DNA: TGTGCCAGCAGCTTACTCGGTTGGGGGGAGGGTTCACCCGAGCAGTACTTC. Its protein product is CASSLLGWGEGSPEQYF.

This sequence joins TRBV20-1 and TRBJ2-1; 11 positions agree with TRBD2. The CDR3 totals 15 residues. The V gene end was trimmed by 7 bases and the J gene end by 4 bases; junction bases not matched to a gene: 9. Germline values: CDR1 DFQATT, CDR2 SNEGSKA (reference sequence). The CDR3 DNA is TGCAGTGTTAATCCCACTAGCGGGAGATACAATGAGCAGTTCTTC. Translated: CSVNPTSGRYNEQFF.

A few counts support this clonotype. CDR3 region: CASSQKGEGPYEQYF. In DNA form, the CDR3 reads TGTGCCAGCAGCCAAAAAGGGGAGGGCCCCTACGAGCAGTACTTC. The chain combines TRBV27 with TRBJ2-7; 7 nucleotides agree with TRBD2. V shed 6 bases and J 2 bases; nucleotides not matched to a gene: 10. Germline assignment: CDR1 MNHEY and CDR2 SMNVEV (reference sequence). The CDR3 totals 15 residues.

The gene calls are TRBV19 and TRBJ2-1, with 11 positions matching TRBD2. Trimming took 7 bases from V and 5 from J; bases not matched to a gene: 4. This CDR3 region has 14 residues. In germline, CDR1 is LNHDA, CDR2 SQIVND (reference sequence). CDR3 protein: CASTGTSGNNEQFF. CDR3 coding DNA: TGTGCCAGTACTGGGACTAGCGGTAACAATGAGCAGTTCTTC.

This chain connects TRBV7-2 to TRBJ2-3; D not resolved. Germline CDR1 and CDR2: SGHTA and FQGNSA. This CDR3 is built from 14 residues. Deletions cut 3 bases from V and 0 bases from J, with 7 bases between. CDR3 sequence: CASSLDYSTDTQYF. The CDR3 DNA is TGTGCCAGCAGCTTGGATTATAGCACAGATACGCAGTATTTT. Full variable domain (remainder filled in from reference TRBV7-2 and TRBJ2-3): GAGVSQSPSNKVTEKGKDVELRCDPISGHTALYWYRQSLGQGLEFLIYFQGNSAPDKSGLPSDRFSAERTGGSVSTLTIQRTQQEDSAVYLCASSLDYSTDTQYFGPGTRLTVL.

The chain couples TRBV10-3 to TRBJ2-3; no clear D gene. This CDR3 comprises 15 residues. V dropped 6 bases and J dropped 2 bases, with 15 bases sitting between them. In germline, CDR1 is ENHRY, CDR2 SYGVKD. Written as DNA, the CDR3 is TGTGCCATCAGGGCCGAGACCGGCGCCACAGATACGCAGTATTTT. As protein: CAIRAETGATDTQYF.